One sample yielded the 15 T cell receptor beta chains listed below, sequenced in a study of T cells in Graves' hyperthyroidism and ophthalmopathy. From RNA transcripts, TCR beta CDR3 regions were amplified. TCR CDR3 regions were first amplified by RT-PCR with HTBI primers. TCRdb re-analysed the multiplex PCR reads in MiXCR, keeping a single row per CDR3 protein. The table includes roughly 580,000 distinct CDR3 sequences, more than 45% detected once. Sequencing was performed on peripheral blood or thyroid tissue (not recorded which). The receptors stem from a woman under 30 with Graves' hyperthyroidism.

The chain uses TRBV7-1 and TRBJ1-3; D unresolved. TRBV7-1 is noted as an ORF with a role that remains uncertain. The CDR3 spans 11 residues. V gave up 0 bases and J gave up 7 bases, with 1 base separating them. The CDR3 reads CASSSANTIYF. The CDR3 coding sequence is TGTGCCAGCAGCTCAGCGAACACCATATATTTT.

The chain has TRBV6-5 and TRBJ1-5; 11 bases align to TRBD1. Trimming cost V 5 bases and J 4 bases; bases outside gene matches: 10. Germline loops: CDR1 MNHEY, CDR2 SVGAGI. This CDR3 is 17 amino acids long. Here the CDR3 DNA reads TGTGCCAGCAGTAACCACCCGGGACAGGGGGTTAATCAGCCCCAGCATTTT. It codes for CASSNHPGQGVNQPQHF.

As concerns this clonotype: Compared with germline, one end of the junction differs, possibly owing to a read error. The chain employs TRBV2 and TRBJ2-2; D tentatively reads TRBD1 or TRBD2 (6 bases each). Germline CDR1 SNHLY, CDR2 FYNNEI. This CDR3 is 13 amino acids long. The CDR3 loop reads CASRNRDVGGLFF. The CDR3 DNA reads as TGTGCCAGCAGGAACAGGGACGTGGGGGGGCTGTTTTTT.

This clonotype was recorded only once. DNA for the CDR3: TGTGCCAGCAGCGTAGCAGGGGGCGTGGGTGAAGCTTTCTTT. This codes for CASSVAGGVGEAFF. The chain recombines TRBV9 with TRBJ1-1; 8 bases map to TRBD1. The V segment lost 0 bases and the J segment 7 bases; nucleotides outside the gene matches: 5. Germline-derived CDR1 and CDR2 are SGDLS and YYNGEE. This CDR3 contains 14 residues.

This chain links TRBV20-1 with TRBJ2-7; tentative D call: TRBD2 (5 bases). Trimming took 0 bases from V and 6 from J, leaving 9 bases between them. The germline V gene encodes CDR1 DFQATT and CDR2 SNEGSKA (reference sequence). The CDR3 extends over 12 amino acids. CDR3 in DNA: TGCAGTGCTAGAGATGGGAGATCCGAGCAGTACTTC. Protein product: CSARDGRSEQYF.

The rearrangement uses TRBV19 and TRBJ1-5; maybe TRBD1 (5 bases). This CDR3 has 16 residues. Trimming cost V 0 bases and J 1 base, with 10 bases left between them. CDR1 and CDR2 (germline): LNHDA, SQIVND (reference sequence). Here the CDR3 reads CASSIDPGSSNQPQHF. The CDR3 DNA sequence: TGTGCCAGTAGTATAGATCCAGGGTCAAGCAATCAGCCCCAGCATTTT.

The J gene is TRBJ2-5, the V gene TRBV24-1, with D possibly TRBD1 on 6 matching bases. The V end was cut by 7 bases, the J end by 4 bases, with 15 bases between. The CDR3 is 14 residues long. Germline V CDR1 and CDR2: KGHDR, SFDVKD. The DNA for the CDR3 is TGTGCCACCAGCGTCGAGTGGACAGCAGAGACCCAGTACTTC. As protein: CATSVEWTAETQYF.

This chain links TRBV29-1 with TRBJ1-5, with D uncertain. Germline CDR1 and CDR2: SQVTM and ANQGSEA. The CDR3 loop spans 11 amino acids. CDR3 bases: TGCAGTGGGTCGCGGTTTCAGCCCCAGCATTTT. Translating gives CSGSRFQPQHF. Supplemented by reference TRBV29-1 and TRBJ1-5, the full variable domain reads SAVISQKPSRDICQRGTSLTIQCQVDSQVTMMFWYRQQPGQSLTLIATANQGSEATYESGFVIDKFPISRPNLTFSTLTVSNMSPEDSSIYLCSGSRFQPQHFGDGTRLSIL.

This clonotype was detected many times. CDR3 amino acids: CAISEGQGYGYTF. For the CDR3, the DNA is TGTGCCATCAGTGAGGGACAAGGATATGGCTACACCTTC. The V call is TRBV10-3, the J call TRBJ1-2; TRBD1 is a possible D gene (5 bases). CDR3 length equals 13 residues. Germline CDR1 and CDR2: ENHRY and SYGVKD. Trimming pared 2 bases from V and 5 bases from J, leaving 9 bases between.

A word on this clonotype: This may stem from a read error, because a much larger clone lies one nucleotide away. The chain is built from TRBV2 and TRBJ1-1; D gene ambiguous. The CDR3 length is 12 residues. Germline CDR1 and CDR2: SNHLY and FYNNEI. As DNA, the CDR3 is TGTGCCGGCAGTAGTCAGAACACTGAAGCTTTCTTT. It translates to CAGSSQNTEAFF.

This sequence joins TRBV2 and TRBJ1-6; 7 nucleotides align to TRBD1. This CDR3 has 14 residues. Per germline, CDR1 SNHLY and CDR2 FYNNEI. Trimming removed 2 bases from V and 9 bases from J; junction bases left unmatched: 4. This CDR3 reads CASSERTGVSPLHF. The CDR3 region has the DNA TGTGCCAGCAGTGAACGGACAGGTGTTTCACCCCTCCACTTT.

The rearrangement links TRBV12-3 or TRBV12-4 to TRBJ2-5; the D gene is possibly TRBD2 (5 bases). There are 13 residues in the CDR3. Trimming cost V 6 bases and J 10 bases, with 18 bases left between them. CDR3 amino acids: CASSLGLTRDQYF. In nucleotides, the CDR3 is TGTGCCAGCAGCCTTGGACTCACCCGAGACCAGTACTTC.

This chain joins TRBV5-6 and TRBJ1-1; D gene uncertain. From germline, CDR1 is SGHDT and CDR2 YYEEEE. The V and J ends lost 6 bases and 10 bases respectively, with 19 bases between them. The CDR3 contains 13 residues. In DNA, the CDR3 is TGTGCCAGCAACTCCCTGCAGGCACGGGGAGCTTTCTTT. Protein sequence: CASNSLQARGAFF.

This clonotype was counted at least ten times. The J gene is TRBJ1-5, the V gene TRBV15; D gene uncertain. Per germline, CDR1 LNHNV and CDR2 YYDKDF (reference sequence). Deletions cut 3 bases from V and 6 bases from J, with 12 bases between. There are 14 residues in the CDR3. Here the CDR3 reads CATSSDKFGQPQHF. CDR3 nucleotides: TGTGCCACCAGCAGCGACAAATTCGGTCAGCCCCAGCATTTT.

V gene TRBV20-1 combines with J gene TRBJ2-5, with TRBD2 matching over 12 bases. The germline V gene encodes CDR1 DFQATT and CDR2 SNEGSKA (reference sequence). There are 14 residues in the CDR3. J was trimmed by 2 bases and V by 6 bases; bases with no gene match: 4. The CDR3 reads CSAKTSGGQETQYF. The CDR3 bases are TGCAGTGCCAAGACTAGCGGGGGTCAAGAGACCCAGTACTTC.